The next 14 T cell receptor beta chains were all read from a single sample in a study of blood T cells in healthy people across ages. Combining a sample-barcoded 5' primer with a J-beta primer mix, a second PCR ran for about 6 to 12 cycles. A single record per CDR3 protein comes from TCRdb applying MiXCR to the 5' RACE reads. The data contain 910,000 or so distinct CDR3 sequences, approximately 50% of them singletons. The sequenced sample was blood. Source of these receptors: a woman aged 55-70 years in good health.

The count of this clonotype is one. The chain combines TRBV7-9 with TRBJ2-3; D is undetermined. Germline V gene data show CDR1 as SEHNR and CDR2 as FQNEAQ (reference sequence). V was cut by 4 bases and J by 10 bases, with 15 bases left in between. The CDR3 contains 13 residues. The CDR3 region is CASSSAGTVPQYF. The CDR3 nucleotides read TGTGCCAGCAGCTCCGCTGGCACCGTACCGCAGTATTTT.

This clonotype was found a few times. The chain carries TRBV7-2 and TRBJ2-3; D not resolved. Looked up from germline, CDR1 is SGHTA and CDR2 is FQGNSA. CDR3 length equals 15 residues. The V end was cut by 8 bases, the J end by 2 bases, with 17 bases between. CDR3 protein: CASLPPRFSTDTQYF. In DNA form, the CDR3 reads TGTGCCAGCCTCCCGCCCCGGTTTTCCACAGATACGCAGTATTTT.

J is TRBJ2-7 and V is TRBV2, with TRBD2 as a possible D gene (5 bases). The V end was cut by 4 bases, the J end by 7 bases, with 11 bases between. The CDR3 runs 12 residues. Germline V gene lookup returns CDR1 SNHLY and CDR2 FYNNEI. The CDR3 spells CASSAEEWEQYF. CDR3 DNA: TGTGCCAGCAGTGCGGAGGAGTGGGAGCAGTACTTC.

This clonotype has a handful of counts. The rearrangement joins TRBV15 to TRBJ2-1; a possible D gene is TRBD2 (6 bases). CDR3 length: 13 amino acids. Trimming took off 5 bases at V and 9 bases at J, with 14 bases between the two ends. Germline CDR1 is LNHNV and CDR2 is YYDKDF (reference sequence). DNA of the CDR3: TGTGCCACCAGCCTAACTGGGACTGTTGAGCAGTTCTTC. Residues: CATSLTGTVEQFF.

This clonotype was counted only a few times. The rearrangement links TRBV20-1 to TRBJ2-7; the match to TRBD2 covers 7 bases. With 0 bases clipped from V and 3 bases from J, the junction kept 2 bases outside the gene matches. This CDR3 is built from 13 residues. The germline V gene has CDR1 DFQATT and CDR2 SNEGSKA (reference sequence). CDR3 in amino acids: CSARDGGDYEQYF. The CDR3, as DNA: TGCAGTGCTAGAGATGGGGGGGACTACGAGCAGTACTTC.

For the CDR3, the DNA is TGTGCCAGCAGCCGAACAGCGGGAGCCGGGGAGCTGTTTTTT. It yields the protein CASSRTAGAGELFF. This chain connects TRBV3-1 to TRBJ2-2, with 8 bases fitting TRBD2. Germline V gene data show CDR1 as LGHDT and CDR2 as YNNKEL (reference sequence). This CDR3 spans 14 amino acids. The J segment lost 6 bases and the V segment lost 4 bases, leaving 4 bases of the junction unmatched.

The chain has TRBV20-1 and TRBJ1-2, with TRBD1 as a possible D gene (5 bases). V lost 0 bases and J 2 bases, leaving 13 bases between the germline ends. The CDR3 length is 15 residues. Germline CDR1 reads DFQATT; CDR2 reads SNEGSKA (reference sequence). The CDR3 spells CSARDRGAGNYGYTF. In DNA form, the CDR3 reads TGCAGTGCTAGAGATCGAGGGGCAGGGAACTATGGCTACACCTTC.

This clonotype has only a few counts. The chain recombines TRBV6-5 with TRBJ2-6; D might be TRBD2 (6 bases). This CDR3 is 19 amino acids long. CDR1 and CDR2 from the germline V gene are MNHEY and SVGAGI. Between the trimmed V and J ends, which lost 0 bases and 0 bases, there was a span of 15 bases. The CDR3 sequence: CASSYSNRGLTSGANVLTF. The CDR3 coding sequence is TGTGCCAGCAGTTACTCGAACCGGGGACTCACCTCTGGGGCCAACGTCCTGACTTTC.

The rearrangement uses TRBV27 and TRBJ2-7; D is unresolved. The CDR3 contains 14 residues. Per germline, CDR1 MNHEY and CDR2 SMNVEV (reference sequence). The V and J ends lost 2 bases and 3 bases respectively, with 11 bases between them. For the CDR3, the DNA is TGTGCCAGCAGTTTAAAGGTCGGATACTACGAGCAGTACTTC. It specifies CASSLKVGYYEQYF.

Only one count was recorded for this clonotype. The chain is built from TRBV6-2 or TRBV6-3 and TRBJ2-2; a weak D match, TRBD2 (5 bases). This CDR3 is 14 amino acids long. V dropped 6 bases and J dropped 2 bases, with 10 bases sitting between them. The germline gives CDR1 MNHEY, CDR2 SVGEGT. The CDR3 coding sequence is TGTGCCAGCAGCCAGGAGGTCAACACCGGGGAGCTGTTTTTT. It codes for CASSQEVNTGELFF.

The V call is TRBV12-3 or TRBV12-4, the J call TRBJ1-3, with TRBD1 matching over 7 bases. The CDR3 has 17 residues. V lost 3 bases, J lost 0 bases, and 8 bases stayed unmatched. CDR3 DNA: TGTGCCAGCAGTTTCCTACCACAGGGGTTCTCTGGAAACACCATATATTTT. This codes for CASSFLPQGFSGNTIYF.

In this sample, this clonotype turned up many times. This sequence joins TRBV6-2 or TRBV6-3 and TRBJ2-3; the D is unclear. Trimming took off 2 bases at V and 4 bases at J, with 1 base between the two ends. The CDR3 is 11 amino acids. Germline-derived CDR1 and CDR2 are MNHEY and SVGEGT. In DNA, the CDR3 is TGTGCCAGCAGTTACCCAGATACGCAGTATTTT. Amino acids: CASSYPDTQYF.

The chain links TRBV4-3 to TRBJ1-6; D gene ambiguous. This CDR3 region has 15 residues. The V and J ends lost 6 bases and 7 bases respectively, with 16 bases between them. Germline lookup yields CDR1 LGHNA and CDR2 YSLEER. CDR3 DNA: TGCGCCAGCAGTCGGACTGCTGTCCTGAATTCACCCCTCCACTTT. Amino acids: CASSRTAVLNSPLHF.

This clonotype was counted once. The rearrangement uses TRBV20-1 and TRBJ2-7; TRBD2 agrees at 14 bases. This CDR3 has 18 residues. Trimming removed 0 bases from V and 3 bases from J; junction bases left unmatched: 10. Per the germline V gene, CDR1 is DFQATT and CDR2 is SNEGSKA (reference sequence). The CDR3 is CSARDGLAGGEGIYEQYF. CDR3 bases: TGCAGTGCTAGAGATGGACTAGCGGGAGGAGAGGGGATCTACGAGCAGTACTTC.